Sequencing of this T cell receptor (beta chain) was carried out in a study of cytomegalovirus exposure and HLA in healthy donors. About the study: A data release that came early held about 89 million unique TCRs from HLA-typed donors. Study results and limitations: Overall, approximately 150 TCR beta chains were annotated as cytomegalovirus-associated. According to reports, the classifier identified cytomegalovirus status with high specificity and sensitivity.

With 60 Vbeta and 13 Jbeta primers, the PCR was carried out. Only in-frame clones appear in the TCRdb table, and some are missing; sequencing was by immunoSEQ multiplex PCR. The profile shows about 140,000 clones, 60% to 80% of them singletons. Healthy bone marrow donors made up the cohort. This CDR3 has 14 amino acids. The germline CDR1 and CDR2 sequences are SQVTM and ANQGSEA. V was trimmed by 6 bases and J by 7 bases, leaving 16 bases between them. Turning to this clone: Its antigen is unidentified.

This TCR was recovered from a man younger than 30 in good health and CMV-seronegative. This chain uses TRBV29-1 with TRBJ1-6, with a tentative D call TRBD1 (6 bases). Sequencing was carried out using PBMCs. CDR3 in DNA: TGCAGCGTGGCTAGTGGACAGAGAAATTCACCCCTCCACTTT. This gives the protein CSVASGQRNSPLHF.